The 26 T cell receptor beta chains reported below all come from one sample, sequenced in a study of T cells in Graves' hyperthyroidism and ophthalmopathy. RNA transcripts gave rise to amplified TCR beta CDR3 regions. The HTBI set primed first-round TCR CDR3 RT-PCR. TCRdb re-called the multiplex PCR reads with MiXCR, one entry per CDR3 protein. The table lists some 460,000 distinct CDR3 sequences, around 14% of them singletons, with approximately 8% in the top ten. Sequencing input: blood. All receptors derive from a woman younger than 35 with Graves' hyperthyroidism.

This clonotype was counted between two and nine times. The chain combines TRBV28 with TRBJ1-2; no reliable D call. The germline CDR1 and CDR2 sequences are MDHEN and SYDVKM. The V gene lost 6 bases and the J gene lost 14 bases, with 22 bases spanning the gap. This CDR3 spans 13 amino acids. The CDR3 bases are TGTGCCAGCAGCCCCCAACCCCAGGTAGACTTAACCTTC. It specifies CASSPQPQVDLTF.

This clonotype was counted ten times or more. This chain connects TRBV20-1 to TRBJ1-6, with TRBD1 identical over 9 bases. V lost 6 bases to trimming and J lost 7 bases; unmatched junction nucleotides: 7. The CDR3 runs 14 residues. Germline assignment: CDR1 DFQATT and CDR2 SNEGSKA (reference sequence). Here the CDR3 reads CSASGTGPNSPLHF. In DNA form, the CDR3 reads TGCAGTGCCTCCGGGACAGGGCCGAATTCACCCCTCCACTTT.

This clonotype was seen many times. This rearrangement joins TRBV15 to TRBJ1-1, with no clear D. The CDR3 totals 15 residues. The germline V and J ends were trimmed by 1 base and 1 base, with 10 bases remaining between them. Germline V gene sequence: CDR1 LNHNV, CDR2 YYDKDF (reference sequence). The CDR3 loop reads CATSRGSEPNTEAFF. The CDR3 DNA is TGTGCCACCAGCAGAGGTTCGGAACCGAACACTGAAGCTTTCTTT.

This clonotype was counted ten times or more. This chain uses TRBV27 with TRBJ2-7; no definite D call. CDR3 length equals 13 residues. Germline loops: CDR1 MNHEY, CDR2 SMNVEV (reference sequence). Deletions cut 6 bases from V and 5 bases from J, with 14 bases between. DNA of the CDR3: TGTGCCAGCAGCCCCGGGCCCTGGAACGAGCAGTACTTC. It translates to CASSPGPWNEQYF.

CDR3 nucleotides: TGTGCCACCAGCGGGACACTGAACACCGGGGAGCTGTTTTTT. Amino acid sequence: CATSGTLNTGELFF. This chain connects TRBV24-1 to TRBJ2-2, with D tentatively TRBD1 (6 bases). The CDR3 has 14 residues. Germline CDR1 reads KGHDR; CDR2 reads SFDVKD. V lost 7 bases, J lost 1 base, and 9 bases lay in between.

This clonotype was counted many times. The gene calls are TRBV20-1 and TRBJ2-1; perhaps TRBD2 as D (6 bases). V lost 1 base and J 3 bases, leaving 10 bases between the germline ends. The CDR3 has 14 residues. Germline CDR1 DFQATT, CDR2 SNEGSKA (reference sequence). Here the CDR3 reads CSARGGLDYNEQFF. CDR3 nucleotide sequence: TGCAGTGCTAGAGGGGGACTGGACTACAATGAGCAGTTCTTC.

There are a few counts of this clonotype. This chain links TRBV18 with TRBJ1-2; TRBD1 might be the D (6 bases). This CDR3 is 15 amino acids long. Germline loops: CDR1 KGHSH, CDR2 LQKENI. The V end lost 0 bases, the J end lost 0 bases, and 8 bases lay between the germline ends. The DNA for the CDR3 is TGTGCCAGCTCACCACCCCAGGGGACTAACTATGGCTACACCTTC. It codes for CASSPPQGTNYGYTF.

Comment on this clonotype: A much larger clone lies one base from this, so it may be a read error. This chain's CDR3 is CAGSAQPVNYGYTF. The CDR3 DNA reads TGTGCCGGCAGCGCCCAGCCGGTTAACTATGGCTACACCTTC. This chain connects TRBV7-9 to TRBJ1-2, with no clear D. From germline, CDR1 is SEHNR and CDR2 FQNEAQ (reference sequence). The CDR3 runs 14 residues. The full variable domain, completed using reference TRBV7-9 and TRBJ1-2, is DTGVSQNPRHKITKRGQNVTFRCDPISEHNRLYWYRQTLGQGPEFLTYFQNEAQLEKSRLLSDRFSAERPKGSFSTLEIQRTEQGDSAMYLCAGSAQPVNYGYTFGSGTRLTVV.

This clonotype was seen more than once but under ten times. CDR3 in amino acids: CASSPLLPGANVLTF. CDR3 nucleotides: TGTGCCAGTAGTCCCCTCTTACCAGGGGCCAACGTCCTGACTTTC. The J gene is TRBJ2-6, the V gene TRBV19; no firm D call. The V and J ends lost 5 bases and 4 bases respectively, with 12 bases between them. The CDR3 is 15 amino acids. In germline, CDR1 is LNHDA, CDR2 SQIVND (reference sequence).

This clonotype was counted at least ten times. This chain connects TRBV6-1 to TRBJ2-5; 10 positions match TRBD1. This CDR3 has 12 residues. Unmatched junction bases numbered 6, after V lost 5 bases and J lost 12 bases. CDR1 is MNHNS and CDR2 is SASEGT in the germline V gene. In DNA form, the CDR3 reads TGTGCCAGCAGTCGCGGACAGGGGGTGGAGTACTTC. Its translation is CASSRGQGVEYF.

This clonotype was seen repeatedly, ten times or more. This chain connects TRBV4-1 to TRBJ1-5; 10 bases line up with TRBD1. The CDR3 runs to 15 residues. Per the germline V gene, CDR1 is MGHRA and CDR2 is YSYEKL. J was trimmed by 6 bases and V by 4 bases; bases with no gene match: 6. The CDR3 DNA follows: TGCGCCAGCAGCCGGGGACAGGGGCTAAGTCAGCCCCAGCATTTT. Protein product: CASSRGQGLSQPQHF.

This clonotype has only a few counts. The V call is TRBV25-1, the J call TRBJ1-2; the D gene is possibly TRBD1 (5 bases). The CDR3 is 14 residues long. Trimming stripped 5 bases from V and 8 bases from J, with 18 bases between. Germline CDR1 is MGHDK and CDR2 is SYGVNS. CDR3 nucleotides: TGTGCCAGCAGTTCCGGGACGCACAAAGGGGGCTACACCTTC. Protein sequence: CASSSGTHKGGYTF.

This clonotype was detected ten times or more. The J gene is TRBJ1-1, the V gene TRBV12-3 or TRBV12-4; 7 nucleotides match TRBD1. This CDR3 spans 14 amino acids. Losses at the gene ends were 5 bases for V and 8 bases for J; bases not matched to a gene: 11. In nucleotides, the CDR3 is TGTGCCAGCAGTACCCGACAGGGCCGACCCGAAGCTTTCTTT. It is translated as CASSTRQGRPEAFF.

In this sample, this clonotype turned up many times. The genes are TRBV24-1 and TRBJ2-7; tentative D call: TRBD1 (5 bases). The CDR3 totals 13 residues. V was clipped by 10 bases and J by 5 bases, with 17 bases between them. Germline CDR1 reads KGHDR; CDR2 reads SFDVKD. The CDR3, as DNA: TGTGCCACTACGGAAGGGGAAATCGACGAGCAGTACTTC. This translates into CATTEGEIDEQYF.

This clonotype came up many times. The chain employs TRBV20-1 and TRBJ2-5, with 7 positions matching TRBD2. Per germline, CDR1 DFQATT and CDR2 SNEGSKA (reference sequence). The CDR3 contains 15 residues. Trimming at V came to 2 bases and at J to 4 bases, leaving 10 bases not matched to a gene. CDR3 bases: TGCAGTGCTAGATACGTGGCGGGAGTGGGAGAGACCCAGTACTTC. This codes for CSARYVAGVGETQYF.

This clonotype showed up just a few times. Given a much more abundant clone one base away, this may be a read error. This chain uses TRBV7-9 with TRBJ2-7; D unclear. The CDR3 has 10 residues. V dropped 7 bases and J dropped 7 bases, with 8 bases sitting between them. Germline values: CDR1 SEHNR, CDR2 FQNEAQ (reference sequence). This chain's CDR3 is CASMLDEQYF. CDR3 in DNA: TGTGCCAGCATGCTGGATGAGCAGTACTTC.

The table lists this clonotype with many counts. As DNA, the CDR3 is TGTGCCAGCAGCCAAGGAGGGACTAGCGGGAGAGACGAGCAGTACTTC. Protein product: CASSQGGTSGRDEQYF. This chain joins TRBV4-2 and TRBJ2-7; 14 nucleotides match TRBD2. CDR1 and CDR2 from the germline V gene are LGHNA and YNFKEQ. The CDR3 loop spans 16 amino acids. V dropped 1 base and J dropped 5; count of bases not matched to a gene: 4.

A few counts support this clonotype. The chain joins TRBV20-1 to TRBJ2-7; D gene ambiguous. Trimming took off 6 bases at V and 2 bases at J, with 11 bases between the two ends. The length of the CDR3 is 12 residues. Germline CDR1 DFQATT, CDR2 SNEGSKA (reference sequence). The DNA for the CDR3 is TGCAGTGCCCTAGGGAATACCTACGAGCAGTACTTC. This gives the protein CSALGNTYEQYF.

There are many counts of this clonotype. The V and J genes are TRBV10-3 and TRBJ1-2, with D maybe TRBD1 (5 bases). Trimming pared 0 bases from V and 4 bases from J, leaving 6 bases between. Germline CDR1 and CDR2: ENHRY and SYGVKD. The CDR3 consists of 13 residues. The CDR3 loop reads CAISESQGYGYTF. The DNA of the CDR3 is TGTGCCATCAGTGAGTCGCAGGGCTATGGCTACACCTTC.

In this sample, this clonotype turned up many times. The J gene is TRBJ2-1, the V gene TRBV13, with 11 bases aligning to TRBD2. Trimming removed 5 bases from V and 7 bases from J; junction bases left unmatched: 7. Germline V gene sequence: CDR1 PRHDT, CDR2 FYEKMQ (reference sequence). There are 15 residues in the CDR3. DNA for the CDR3: TGTGCCAGCAGCCGACGCACTAGCGGGGGTAATGAGCAGTTCTTC. It specifies CASSRRTSGGNEQFF.

This clonotype showed up many times. The chain has TRBV11-2 and TRBJ1-1, with TRBD1 matching over 7 bases. The CDR3 runs to 14 residues. The germline gives CDR1 SGHAT, CDR2 FQNNGV. The junction had 6 bases not matched to a gene; V was cut back by 4 bases and J by 4 bases. CDR3: CASSSTGVSTEAFF. The CDR3 DNA is TGTGCCAGCAGCTCCACAGGGGTGAGCACTGAAGCTTTCTTT.

This clonotype was seen ten or more times. The chain couples TRBV30 to TRBJ2-7; D remains ambiguous. The CDR3 is 14 residues long. Germline CDR1 reads GTSNPN; CDR2 reads SVGIG (reference sequence). V lost 0 bases and J 0 bases, leaving 9 bases between the germline ends. In DNA form, the CDR3 reads TGTGCCTGGAGTGTAGGTGGGATCTCCTACGAGCAGTACTTC. Its protein is CAWSVGGISYEQYF. Supplemented by reference TRBV30 and TRBJ2-7, the full variable domain reads SQTIHQWPATLVQPVGSPLSLECTVEGTSNPNLYWYRQAAGRGLQLLFYSVGIGQISSEVPQNLSASRPQDRQFILSSKKLLLSDSGFYLCAWSVGGISYEQYFGPGTRLTVT.

This clonotype was detected ten times or more. This CDR3 reads CATSRDSSGRVNEQFF. The CDR3 DNA is TGTGCCACCAGCAGAGATTCCAGCGGGAGGGTTAATGAGCAGTTCTTC. V is TRBV15 and J is TRBJ2-1; TRBD2 matches at 10 bases. The trim removed 0 bases at V and 7 bases at J, leaving 6 bases unmatched. This CDR3 region has 16 residues. CDR1 and CDR2 (germline): LNHNV, YYDKDF (reference sequence). Variable domain in full (rest from reference TRBV15 and TRBJ2-1): DAMVIQNPRYQVTQFGKPVTLSCSQTLNHNVMYWYQQKSSQAPKLLFHYYDKDFNNEADTPDNFQSRRPNTSFCFLDIRSPGLGDTAMYLCATSRDSSGRVNEQFFGPGTRLTVL.

In its sample, this clonotype was seen a few times. V gene TRBV20-1 combines with J gene TRBJ2-5, with a tentative D call TRBD2 (7 bases). The V end lost 5 bases, the J end lost 5 bases, and 12 bases lay between the germline ends. The CDR3 sequence is 12 residues long. Germline lookup yields CDR1 DFQATT and CDR2 SNEGSKA (reference sequence). CDR3 loop: CSAGGGGETQYF. The CDR3 coding sequence is TGCAGTGCTGGCGGGGGCGGGGAGACCCAGTACTTC.

This chain uses TRBV13 with TRBJ2-1; TRBD1 agrees at 10 bases. CDR3 size: 17 residues. The V gene's germline CDR1 is PRHDT and CDR2 FYEKMQ (reference sequence). With 6 bases clipped from V and 5 bases from J, the junction kept 13 bases outside the gene matches. The CDR3: CASRGGPGQGYDNEQFF. In DNA, the CDR3 is TGTGCCAGCAGGGGGGGACCGGGACAGGGGTACGACAATGAGCAGTTCTTC.

In this sample, this clonotype turned up a few times. This chain connects TRBV11-3 to TRBJ1-5; D perhaps matches TRBD1 (6 bases). The CDR3 runs 15 residues. V gave up 1 base and J gave up 11 bases, with 18 bases separating them. Germline V lookup: CDR1 SGHNT, CDR2 YENEEA. The CDR3 spells CASSLGSGAGGAQHF. CDR3 DNA: TGTGCCAGCAGCTTAGGTTCAGGGGCCGGCGGGGCCCAGCATTTT.